One TCR beta chain is described in this entry. The antigen remains unidentified. This entry comes from a study of blood T cells in healthy people across ages. Study-level findings and limits: Strong correlation was found linking TCR beta diversity to naive T cell percentage. More naive CD4+ cells and higher diversity were found in long-lived than in aged donors.

Russia was home to the donors, healthy Caucasian individuals aged roughly 6 to 90. Each sample had at least 6 million PBMCs isolated. Primers used in a second PCR of roughly 6 to 11 cycles were a sample-barcoded 5' primer and a J-beta primer mix. In TCRdb, the 5' RACE reads were re-called with MiXCR into one record per CDR3 protein. This table holds nearly 1 million distinct CDR3 sequences, just over 50% found once. The CDR3 covers 13 residues. Germline-derived CDR1 and CDR2 are KGHDR and SFDVKD. Trimming pared 5 bases from V and 5 bases from J, leaving 11 bases between. The source of this sequence is a woman aged 55 to 70 in good health. V is TRBV24-1 and J is TRBJ1-2, with TRBD1 as a possible D gene (5 bases). The source material was blood. This chain's CDR3 is CATSVPGRYGYTF. The DNA for the CDR3 is TGTGCCACCAGTGTCCCAGGGCGGTATGGCTACACCTTC.